This record concerns one TCR beta chain sequence. Its target is unknown. Germline is not matched at one junction end, which may reflect a read error. Profiles of TCR beta VDJ and CDR3 were generated from a genomic DNA template. TCRdb used MiXCR to reprocess the reads, holding one entry per CDR3 protein. Of approximately 250,000 distinct CDR3 sequences listed, 82% were seen once; the top ten hold 35% to 50%. All patients picked for sequencing had shown, by flow cytometry, an expansion of CD8+CD57+ cells. No patient had been given any therapy when blood was sampled. The data stem from a study of CD8+CD57+ T cells in acquired aplastic anemia. The wider study: Across the sorted CD4+ and CD8+ cells, DNA amounts averaged 3.2 ug.

The CDR3 is 15 amino acids. Germline lookup yields CDR1 SEHNR and CDR2 FQNEAQ (reference sequence). Study results and caveats: The same twenty-nine CD8+ CDR3 sequences occurred in patients and in controls. Patients were compared with controls for CD8+ Simpson's diversity, and no significant difference emerged.

The clonotype was recovered from a human donor with aplastic anemia. The chain carries TRBV7-9 and TRBJ2-1, with TRBD2 matching over 7 bases. The sample consisted of sorted CD4+, CD8+, or CD8+CD57+ T cells (not recorded which) from PBMCs. The CDR3 DNA is TGTGCCAGCAGCATACATAGAAACGGGGGGAATGAGGAGTTCTTC. Translating it yields CASSIHRNGGNEEFF.